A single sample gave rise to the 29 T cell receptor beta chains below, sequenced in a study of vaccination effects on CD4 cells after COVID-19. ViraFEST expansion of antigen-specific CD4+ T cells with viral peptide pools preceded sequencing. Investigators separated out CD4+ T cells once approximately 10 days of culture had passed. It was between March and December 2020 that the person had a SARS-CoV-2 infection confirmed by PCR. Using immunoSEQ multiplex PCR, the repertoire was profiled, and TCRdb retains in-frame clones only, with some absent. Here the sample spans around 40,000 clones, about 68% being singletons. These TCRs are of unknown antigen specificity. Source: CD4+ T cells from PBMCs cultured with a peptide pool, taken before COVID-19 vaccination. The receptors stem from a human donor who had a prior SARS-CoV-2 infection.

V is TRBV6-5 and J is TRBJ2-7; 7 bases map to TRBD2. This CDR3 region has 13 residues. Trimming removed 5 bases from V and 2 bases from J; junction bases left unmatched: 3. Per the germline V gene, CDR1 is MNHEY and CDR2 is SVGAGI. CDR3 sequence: CASSPRGAYEQYF. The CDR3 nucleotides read TGTGCCAGCAGTCCTCGGGGGGCCTACGAGCAGTACTTC.

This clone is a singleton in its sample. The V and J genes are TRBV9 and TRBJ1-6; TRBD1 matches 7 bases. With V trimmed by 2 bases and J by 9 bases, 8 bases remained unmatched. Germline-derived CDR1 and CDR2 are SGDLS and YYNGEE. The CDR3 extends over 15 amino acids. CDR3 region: CASSVAGGVTSPLHF. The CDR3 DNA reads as TGTGCCAGCAGCGTCGCAGGGGGTGTCACTTCACCCCTCCACTTT.

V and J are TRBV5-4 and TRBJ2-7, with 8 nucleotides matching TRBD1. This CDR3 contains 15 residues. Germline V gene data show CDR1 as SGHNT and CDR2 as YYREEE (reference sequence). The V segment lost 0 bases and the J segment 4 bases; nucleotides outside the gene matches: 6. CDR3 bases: TGTGCCAGCAGCTTGGCCGGGACAGGAGGATACGAGCAGTACTTC. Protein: CASSLAGTGGYEQYF.

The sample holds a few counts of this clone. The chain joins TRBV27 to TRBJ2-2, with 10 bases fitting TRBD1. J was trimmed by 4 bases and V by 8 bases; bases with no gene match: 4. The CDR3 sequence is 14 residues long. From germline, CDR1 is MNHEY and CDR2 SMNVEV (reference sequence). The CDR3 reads CASGRDRGTGELFF. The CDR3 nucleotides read TGTGCCAGCGGACGGGACAGGGGCACCGGGGAGCTGTTTTTT.

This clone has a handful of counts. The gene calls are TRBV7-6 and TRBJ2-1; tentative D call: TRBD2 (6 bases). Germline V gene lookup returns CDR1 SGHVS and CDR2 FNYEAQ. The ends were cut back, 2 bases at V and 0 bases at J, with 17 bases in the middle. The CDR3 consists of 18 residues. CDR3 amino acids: CASSLLPPSGSSYNEQFF. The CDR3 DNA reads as TGTGCCAGCAGCTTACTTCCTCCTTCCGGGAGCTCCTACAATGAGCAGTTCTTC.

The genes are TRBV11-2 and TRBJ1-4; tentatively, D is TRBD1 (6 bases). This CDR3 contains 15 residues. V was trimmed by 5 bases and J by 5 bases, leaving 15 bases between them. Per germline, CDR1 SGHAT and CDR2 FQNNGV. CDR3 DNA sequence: TGTGCCAGCAGCGATAGACAGGCTGGGAATGAAAAACTGTTTTTT. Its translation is CASSDRQAGNEKLFF.

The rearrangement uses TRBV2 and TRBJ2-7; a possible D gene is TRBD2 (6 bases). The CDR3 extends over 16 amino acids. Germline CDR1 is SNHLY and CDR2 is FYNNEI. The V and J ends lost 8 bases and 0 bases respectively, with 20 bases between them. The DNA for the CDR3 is TGTGCCAGCTTGGGGTTTAGCGGTGTGAGCTCCTACGAGCAGTACTTC. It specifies CASLGFSGVSSYEQYF.

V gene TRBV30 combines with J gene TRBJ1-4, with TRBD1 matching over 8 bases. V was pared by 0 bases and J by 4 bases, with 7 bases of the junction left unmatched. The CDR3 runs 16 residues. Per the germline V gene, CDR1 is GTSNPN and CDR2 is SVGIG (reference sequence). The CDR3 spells CAWSVTATGVNEKLFF. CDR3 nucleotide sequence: TGTGCCTGGAGTGTAACAGCGACAGGGGTTAATGAAAAACTGTTTTTT.

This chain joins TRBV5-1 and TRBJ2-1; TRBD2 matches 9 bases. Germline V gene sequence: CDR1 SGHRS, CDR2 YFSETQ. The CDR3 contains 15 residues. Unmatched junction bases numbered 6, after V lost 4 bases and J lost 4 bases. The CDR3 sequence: CASSPGRGGYNEQFF. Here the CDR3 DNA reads TGCGCCAGCAGCCCGGGGCGGGGGGGTTACAATGAGCAGTTCTTC.

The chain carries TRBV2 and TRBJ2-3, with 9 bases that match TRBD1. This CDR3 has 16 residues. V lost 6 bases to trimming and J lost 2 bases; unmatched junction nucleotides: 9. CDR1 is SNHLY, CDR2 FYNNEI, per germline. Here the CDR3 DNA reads TGTGCCAGCAGAGTTCGACAGGGGGATCTCACAGATACGCAGTATTTT. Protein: CASRVRQGDLTDTQYF.

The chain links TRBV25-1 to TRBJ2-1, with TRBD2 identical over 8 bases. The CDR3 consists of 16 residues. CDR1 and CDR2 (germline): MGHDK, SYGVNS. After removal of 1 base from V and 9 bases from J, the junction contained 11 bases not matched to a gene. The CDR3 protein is CASSELGSGAWGEQFF. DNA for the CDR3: TGTGCCAGCAGTGAATTGGGTAGCGGGGCTTGGGGTGAGCAGTTCTTC.

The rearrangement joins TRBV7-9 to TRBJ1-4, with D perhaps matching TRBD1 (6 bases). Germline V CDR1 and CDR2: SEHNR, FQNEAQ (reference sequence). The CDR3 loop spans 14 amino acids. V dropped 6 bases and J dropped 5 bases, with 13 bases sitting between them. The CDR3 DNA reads TGTGCCAGCAGTAGGACAGCCGTGAATGAAAAACTGTTTTTT. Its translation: CASSRTAVNEKLFF.

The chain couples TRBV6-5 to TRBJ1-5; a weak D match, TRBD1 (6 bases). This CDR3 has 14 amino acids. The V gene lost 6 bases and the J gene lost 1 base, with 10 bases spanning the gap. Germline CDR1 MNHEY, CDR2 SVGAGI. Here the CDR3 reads CASRQGGSNQPQHF. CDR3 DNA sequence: TGTGCCAGCAGACAGGGTGGAAGCAATCAGCCCCAGCATTTT.

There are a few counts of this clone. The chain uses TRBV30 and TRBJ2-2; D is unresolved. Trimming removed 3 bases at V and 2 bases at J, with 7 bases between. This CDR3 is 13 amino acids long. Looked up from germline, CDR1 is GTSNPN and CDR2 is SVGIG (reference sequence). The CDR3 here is CAWRVVNTGELFF. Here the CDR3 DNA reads TGTGCCTGGAGGGTGGTTAACACCGGGGAGCTGTTTTTT.

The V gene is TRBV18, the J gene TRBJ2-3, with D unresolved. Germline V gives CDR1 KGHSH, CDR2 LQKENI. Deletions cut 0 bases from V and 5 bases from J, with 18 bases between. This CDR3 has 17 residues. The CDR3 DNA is TGTGCCAGCTCACCACCGCAGAGCAATGGGTGGAGAGATACGCAGTATTTT. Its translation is CASSPPQSNGWRDTQYF.

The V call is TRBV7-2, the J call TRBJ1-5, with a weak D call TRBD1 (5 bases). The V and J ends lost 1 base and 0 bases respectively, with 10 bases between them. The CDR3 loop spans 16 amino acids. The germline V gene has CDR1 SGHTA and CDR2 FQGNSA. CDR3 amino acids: CASSLETGYSNQPQHF. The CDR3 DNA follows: TGTGCCAGCAGCTTAGAAACAGGTTATAGCAATCAGCCCCAGCATTTT.

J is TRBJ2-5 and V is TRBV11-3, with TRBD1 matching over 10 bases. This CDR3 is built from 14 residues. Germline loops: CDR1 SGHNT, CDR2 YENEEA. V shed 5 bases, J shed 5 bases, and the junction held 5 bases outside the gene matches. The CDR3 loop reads CASSARDRGETQYF. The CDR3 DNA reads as TGTGCCAGCAGCGCCCGGGACAGGGGTGAGACCCAGTACTTC.

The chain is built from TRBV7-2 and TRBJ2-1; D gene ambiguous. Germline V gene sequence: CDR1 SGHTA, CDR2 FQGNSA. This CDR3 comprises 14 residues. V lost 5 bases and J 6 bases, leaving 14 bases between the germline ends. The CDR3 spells CASSNSLVGNEQFF. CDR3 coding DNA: TGTGCCAGCAGCAACAGTCTAGTAGGCAATGAGCAGTTCTTC.

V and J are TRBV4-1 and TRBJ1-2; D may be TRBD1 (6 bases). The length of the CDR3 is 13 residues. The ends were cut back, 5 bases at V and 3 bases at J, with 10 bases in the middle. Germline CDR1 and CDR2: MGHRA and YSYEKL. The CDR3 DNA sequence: TGCGCCAGCAGCACACGGACAGACTATGGCTACACCTTC. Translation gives CASSTRTDYGYTF.

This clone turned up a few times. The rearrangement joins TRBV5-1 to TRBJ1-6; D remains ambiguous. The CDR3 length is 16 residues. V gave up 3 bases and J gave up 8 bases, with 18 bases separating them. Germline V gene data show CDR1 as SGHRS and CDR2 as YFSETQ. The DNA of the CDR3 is TGCGCCAGCAGCTCAGAAACGGGATCACGATATTCACCCCTCCACTTT. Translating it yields CASSSETGSRYSPLHF.

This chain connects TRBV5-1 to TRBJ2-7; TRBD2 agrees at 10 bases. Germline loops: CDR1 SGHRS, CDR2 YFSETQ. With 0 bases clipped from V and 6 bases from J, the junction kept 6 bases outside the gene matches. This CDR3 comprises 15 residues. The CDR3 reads CASSLALAGVAEQYF. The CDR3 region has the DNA TGCGCCAGCAGCTTGGCCCTAGCGGGAGTGGCCGAGCAGTACTTC.

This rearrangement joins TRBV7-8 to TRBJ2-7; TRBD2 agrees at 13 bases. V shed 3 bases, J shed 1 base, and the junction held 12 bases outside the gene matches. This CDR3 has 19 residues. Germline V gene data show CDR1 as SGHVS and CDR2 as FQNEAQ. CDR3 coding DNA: TGTGCCAGCAGCTTTAATAAGTTTAGGACTAGCGGGAGATCCTACGAGCAGTACTTC. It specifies CASSFNKFRTSGRSYEQYF. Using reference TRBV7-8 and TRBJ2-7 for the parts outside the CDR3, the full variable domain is GAGVSQSPRYKVAKRGQDVALRCDPISGHVSLFWYQQALGQGPEFLTYFQNEAQLDKSGLPSDRFFAERPEGSVSTLKIQRTQQEDSAVYLCASSFNKFRTSGRSYEQYFGPGTRLTVT.

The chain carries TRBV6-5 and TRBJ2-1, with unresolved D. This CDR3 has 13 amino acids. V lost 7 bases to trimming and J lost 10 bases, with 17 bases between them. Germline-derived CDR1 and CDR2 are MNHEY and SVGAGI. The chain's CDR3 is CASTPRTPLEQFF. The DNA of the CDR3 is TGTGCCAGCACTCCTCGTACCCCCCTGGAGCAGTTCTTC.

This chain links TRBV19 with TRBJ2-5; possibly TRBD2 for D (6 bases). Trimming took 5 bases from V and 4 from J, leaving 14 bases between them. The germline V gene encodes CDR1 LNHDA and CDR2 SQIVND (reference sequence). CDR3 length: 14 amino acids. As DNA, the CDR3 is TGTGCCAGTAGTTCTGGCGGGATGGCAGAGACCCAGTACTTC. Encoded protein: CASSSGGMAETQYF.

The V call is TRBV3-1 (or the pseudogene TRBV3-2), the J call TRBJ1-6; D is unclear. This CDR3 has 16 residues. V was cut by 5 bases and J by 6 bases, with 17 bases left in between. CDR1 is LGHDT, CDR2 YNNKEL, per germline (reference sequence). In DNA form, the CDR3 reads TGTGCCAGCAGCAAATTTGGTACAGACCTTAATTCACCCCTCCACTTT. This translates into CASSKFGTDLNSPLHF.

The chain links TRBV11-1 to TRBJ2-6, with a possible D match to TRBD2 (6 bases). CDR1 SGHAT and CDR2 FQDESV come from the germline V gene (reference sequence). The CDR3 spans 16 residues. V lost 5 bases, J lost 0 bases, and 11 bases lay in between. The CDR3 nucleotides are TGTGCCAGCAGCGCGGGACGGGGCTCTGGGGCCAACGTCCTGACTTTC. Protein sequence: CASSAGRGSGANVLTF. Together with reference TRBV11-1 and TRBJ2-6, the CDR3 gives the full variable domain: EAEVAQSPRYKITEKSQAVAFWCDPISGHATLYWYRQILGQGPELLVQFQDESVVDDSQLPKDRFSAERLKGVDSTLKIQPAELGDSAMYLCASSAGRGSGANVLTFGAGSRLTVL.

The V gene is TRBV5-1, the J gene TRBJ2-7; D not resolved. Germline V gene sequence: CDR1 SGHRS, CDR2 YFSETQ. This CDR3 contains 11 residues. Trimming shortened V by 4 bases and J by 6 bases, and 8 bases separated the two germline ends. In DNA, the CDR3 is TGCGCCAGCAGCACGGTCGGCGAGCAGTACTTC. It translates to CASSTVGEQYF.

CDR3 sequence (DNA): TGTGCCAGCAGCCCCACACCCGGGACAGGGGTCTTGGCCCTCCACTTT. This gives the protein CASSPTPGTGVLALHF. The gene calls are TRBV5-4 and TRBJ1-6; 10 bases line up with TRBD1. The CDR3 runs to 16 residues. V gave up 4 bases and J gave up 14 bases; unmatched junction bases: 15. Germline assignment: CDR1 SGHNT and CDR2 YYREEE (reference sequence).

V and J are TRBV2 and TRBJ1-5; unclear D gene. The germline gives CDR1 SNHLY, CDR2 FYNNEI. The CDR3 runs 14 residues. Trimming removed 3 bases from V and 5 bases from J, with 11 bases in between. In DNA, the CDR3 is TGTGCCAGCAGTGATCTCGGGTCAGATCAGCCCCAGCATTTT. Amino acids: CASSDLGSDQPQHF.